These 8 T cell receptor beta chains were sequenced from one sample in a study of T-cell memory formation after mild COVID-19. Each CDR3 protein is one row after TCRdb ran MiXCR on the 5' RACE reads. The table has about 470,000 distinct CDR3 sequences, about 20% seen once. The specimen was PBMCs or a T cell subset sorted from them (not recorded which). The receptors here all came from an adult woman who had mild COVID-19 (a few samples of this study predate the infection). Cell type and time point are not known.

The chain has TRBV12-3 or TRBV12-4 and TRBJ2-3; D is tentatively TRBD1 or TRBD2 (5 bases each). This CDR3 is built from 16 residues. Trimming removed 3 bases at V and 4 bases at J, with 17 bases between. The DNA for the CDR3 is TGTGCCAGCAGTTTCCCTTCTACGAGGGGCGCAGATACGCAGTATTTT. This encodes CASSFPSTRGADTQYF.

This rearrangement joins TRBV12-3 or TRBV12-4 to TRBJ2-2, with TRBD1 as a possible D gene (6 bases). The length of the CDR3 is 15 residues. V dropped 1 base and J dropped 6 bases, with 12 bases sitting between them. The CDR3 is CASSLGETGSGELFF. For the CDR3, the DNA is TGTGCCAGCAGTTTAGGGGAAACAGGGTCCGGGGAGCTGTTTTTT.

This clonotype has ten or more counts. A junction end diverges from the germline sequence, so it may reflect a read error. The chain combines TRBV12-3 or TRBV12-4 with TRBJ2-7, with 12 positions matching TRBD2. The CDR3 consists of 14 residues. The CDR3 bases are TGCGCCAGCAGCTTGACTAGCGGGGGCTACGAGCAGTACTTC. Its translation is CASSLTSGGYEQYF.

This sequence joins TRBV4-1 and TRBJ2-7, with D unclear. The CDR3 runs to 13 residues. Trimming removed 1 base at V and 3 bases at J, with 7 bases between. CDR1 MGHRA and CDR2 YSYEKL come from the germline V gene. CDR3 in DNA: TGCGCCAGCAGCCAAGGACCAGACTACGAGCAGTACTTC. Its protein is CASSQGPDYEQYF.

This clonotype was counted between two and nine times. This chain connects TRBV7-3 to TRBJ2-3; 8 bases are a match to TRBD2. CDR1 is SGHTA, CDR2 FQGTGA, per germline. V lost 4 bases, J lost 2 bases, and 8 bases stayed unmatched. The CDR3 has 16 amino acids. DNA of the CDR3: TGTGCCAGCAGCTCAACTAGCGGAAGCAACACAGATACGCAGTATTTT. It translates to CASSSTSGSNTDTQYF.

This clonotype came up a few times. V gene TRBV10-2 combines with J gene TRBJ1-6; maybe TRBD1 (6 bases). CDR3 size: 14 residues. Trimming took 3 bases from V and 9 from J, leaving 12 bases between them. Germline V CDR1 and CDR2: WSHSY, SAAADI. The chain's CDR3 is CASSDQGPASPLHF. As DNA, the CDR3 is TGCGCCAGCAGTGACCAGGGGCCCGCTTCACCCCTCCACTTT.

This sequence joins TRBV6-5 and TRBJ2-1, with 12 bases that match TRBD2. The junction had 7 bases not matched to a gene; V was cut back by 6 bases and J by 7 bases. Germline values: CDR1 MNHEY, CDR2 SVGAGI. CDR3 length equals 15 residues. CDR3 protein: CASRVLAGGWNEQFF. The CDR3 DNA reads TGTGCCAGCAGAGTACTAGCGGGGGGTTGGAATGAGCAGTTCTTC.

The rearrangement uses TRBV6-6 and TRBJ2-7; D may match TRBD1 or TRBD2 (5 bases each). The CDR3 totals 14 residues. V gave up 4 bases and J gave up 5 bases, with 15 bases separating them. The germline V gene encodes CDR1 MNHNY and CDR2 SVGAGI (reference sequence). CDR3 in amino acids: CASSFLSEGHEQYF. The DNA of the CDR3 is TGTGCCAGCAGTTTCTTGTCCGAGGGGCACGAGCAGTACTTC.